This T cell receptor beta chain was captured in a study of circulating tumor DNA in untreated peripheral T-cell lymphoma listed by TCRdb under 2021. Concerning the study at large: Serum samples were collected at baseline and serially during treatment so that circulating tumor DNA carrying tumor TCR clonotypes could be tracked. Study-wide findings and limitations: A couple of patients with persistently detectable ctDNA after therapy stayed in remission over approximately ten years of follow-up, so ctDNA persistence did not always predict relapse. Tumor-specific clonotypes were identified in about 77% of patients, from 85% to 90% of baseline tissues and about 67% of baseline serum samples. Among about two dozen serially sampled patients, ctDNA clearance after two cycles was observed in 30% to 45%, and a trend toward worse survival was observed with detectable ctDNA after therapy.

The protocol used for the library was the immunoSEQ multiplex PCR assay. TCRdb took over this immuneACCESS table, retaining in-frame rearrangements with V and J assigned. Such tables are incomplete; in checked studies, under half of the missing clones stem from an unresolved V gene, and the remainder is unexplained. Present in this sample are more than 2,000 clones, roughly 87% of which were seen just once. Roughly 27% of the sample comes from the top ten. Next-generation sequencing of T-cell receptor sequences was used to monitor peripheral T-cell lymphoma patients receiving frontline treatment on a trial. The germline V gene specifies SQVTM as CDR1 and ANQGSEA as CDR2. Trimming costs V 4 bases and J 3 bases, and their ends lie 11 bases apart. The CDR3, from cysteine to phenylalanine, totals 13 residues. Only the CDR3 DNA is retained, 39 bases long and in frame from the first base. About this clone itself: The specificity of this receptor is unknown. No base-level quality is on record; no much larger clone is a single base apart.

The receptor was isolated from a human donor with peripheral T-cell lymphoma. The sample was cell-free DNA from blood serum. The chain employs TRBV29-1 and TRBJ2-3; perhaps TRBD1 is the D gene, with 5 bases matching. The sequenced DNA is TGCAGCGTTGTGGGGCTATATACAGATACGCAGTATTTT. This yields the protein CSVVGLYTDTQYF.